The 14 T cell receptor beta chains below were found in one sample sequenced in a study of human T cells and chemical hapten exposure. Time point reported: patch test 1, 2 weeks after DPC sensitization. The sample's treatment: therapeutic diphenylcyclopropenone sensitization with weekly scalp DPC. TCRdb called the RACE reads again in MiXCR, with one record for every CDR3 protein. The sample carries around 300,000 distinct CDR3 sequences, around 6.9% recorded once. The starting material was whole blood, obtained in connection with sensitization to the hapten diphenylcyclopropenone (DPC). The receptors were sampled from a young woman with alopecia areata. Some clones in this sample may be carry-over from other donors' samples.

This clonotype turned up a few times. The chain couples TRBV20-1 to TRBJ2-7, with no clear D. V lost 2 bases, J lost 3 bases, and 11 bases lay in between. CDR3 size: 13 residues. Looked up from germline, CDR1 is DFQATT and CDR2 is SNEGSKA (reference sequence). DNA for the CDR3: TGCAGTGCTAGAAAGACGGTCGACTACGAGCAGTACTTC. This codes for CSARKTVDYEQYF.

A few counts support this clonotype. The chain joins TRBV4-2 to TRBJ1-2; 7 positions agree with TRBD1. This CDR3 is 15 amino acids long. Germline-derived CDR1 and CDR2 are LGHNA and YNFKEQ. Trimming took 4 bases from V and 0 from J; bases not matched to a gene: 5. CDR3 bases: TGTGCCAGCAGCCCCTGGACAGGACCTAACTATGGCTACACCTTC. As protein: CASSPWTGPNYGYTF.

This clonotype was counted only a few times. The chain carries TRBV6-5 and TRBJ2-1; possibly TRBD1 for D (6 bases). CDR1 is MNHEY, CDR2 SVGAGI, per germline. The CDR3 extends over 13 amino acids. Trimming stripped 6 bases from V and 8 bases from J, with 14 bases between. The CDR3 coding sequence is TGTGCCAGCAGCAGGACAGTTCAGGATGAGCAGTTCTTC. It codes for CASSRTVQDEQFF.

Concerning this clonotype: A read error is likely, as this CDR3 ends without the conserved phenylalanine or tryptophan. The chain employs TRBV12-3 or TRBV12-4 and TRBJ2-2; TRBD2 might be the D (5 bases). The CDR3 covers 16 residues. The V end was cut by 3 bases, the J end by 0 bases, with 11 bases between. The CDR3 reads CASSLSSGTNTGELFS. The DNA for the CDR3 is TGTGCCAGCAGTTTGTCCAGCGGAACGAACACCGGGGAGCTGTTTTCT.

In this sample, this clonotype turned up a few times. CDR3 sequence: CASSIRDSTASGANVLTF. The CDR3 nucleotides read TGTGCCAGCAGCATAAGGGACTCGACCGCCTCTGGGGCCAACGTCCTGACTTTC. V usage is TRBV4-2 and J usage is TRBJ2-6; D possibly corresponds to TRBD2 (6 bases). Trimming removed 5 bases from V and 0 bases from J, with 17 bases in between. The CDR3 totals 18 residues. Germline V gene lookup returns CDR1 LGHNA and CDR2 YNFKEQ.

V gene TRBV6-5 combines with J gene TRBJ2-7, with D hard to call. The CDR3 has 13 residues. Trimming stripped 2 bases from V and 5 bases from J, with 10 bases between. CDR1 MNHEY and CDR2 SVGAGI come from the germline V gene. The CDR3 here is CASSYGPADEQYF. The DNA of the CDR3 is TGTGCCAGCAGTTACGGCCCTGCGGACGAGCAGTACTTC.

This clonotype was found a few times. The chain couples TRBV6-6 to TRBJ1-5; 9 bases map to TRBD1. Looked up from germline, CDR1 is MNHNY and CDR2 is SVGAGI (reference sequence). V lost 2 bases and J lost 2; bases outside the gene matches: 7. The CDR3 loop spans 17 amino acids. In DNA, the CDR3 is TGTGCCAGCAGTTACACGACAGGGGGATTGGGCAATCAGCCCCAGCATTTT. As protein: CASSYTTGGLGNQPQHF.

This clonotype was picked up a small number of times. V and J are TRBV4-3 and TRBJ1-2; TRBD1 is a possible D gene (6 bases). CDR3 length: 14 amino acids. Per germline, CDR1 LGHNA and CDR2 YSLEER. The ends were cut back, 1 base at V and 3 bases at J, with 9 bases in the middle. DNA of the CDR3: TGCGCCAGCAGCCAAGGTGCAGGGGACTATGGCTACACCTTC. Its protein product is CASSQGAGDYGYTF.

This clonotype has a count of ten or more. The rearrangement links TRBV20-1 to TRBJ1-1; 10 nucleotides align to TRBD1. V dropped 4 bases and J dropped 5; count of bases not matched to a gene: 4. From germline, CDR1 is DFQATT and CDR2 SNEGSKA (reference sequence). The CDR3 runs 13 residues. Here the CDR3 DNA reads TGCAGTGCTAAGACAGGGGGCCGGACTGAAGCTTTCTTT. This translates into CSAKTGGRTEAFF.

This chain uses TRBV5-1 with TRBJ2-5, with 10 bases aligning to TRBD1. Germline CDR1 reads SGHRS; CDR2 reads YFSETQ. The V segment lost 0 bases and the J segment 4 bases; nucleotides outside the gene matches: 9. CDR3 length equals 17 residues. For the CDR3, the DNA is TGCGCCAGCAGCTTGGGGGTCGAGACAGGGGGCCGAGAGACCCAGTACTTC. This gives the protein CASSLGVETGGRETQYF.

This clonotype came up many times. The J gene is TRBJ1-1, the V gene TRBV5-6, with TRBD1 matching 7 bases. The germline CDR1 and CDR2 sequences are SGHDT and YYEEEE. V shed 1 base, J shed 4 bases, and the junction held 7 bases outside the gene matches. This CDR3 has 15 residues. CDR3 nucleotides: TGTGCCAGCAGCTTGTTCGACAGGGATGGCACTGAAGCTTTCTTT. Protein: CASSLFDRDGTEAFF.

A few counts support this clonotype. The CDR3 nucleotides are TGCGCCAGCAGCCCCGTCGGAGGGGGGACCTCCTACGAGCAGTACTTC. Its protein product is CASSPVGGGTSYEQYF. V is TRBV5-1 and J is TRBJ2-7; D may match TRBD1 or TRBD2 (6 bases each). CDR3 size: 16 residues. Trimming stripped 4 bases from V and 0 bases from J, with 17 bases between. Germline assignment: CDR1 SGHRS and CDR2 YFSETQ.

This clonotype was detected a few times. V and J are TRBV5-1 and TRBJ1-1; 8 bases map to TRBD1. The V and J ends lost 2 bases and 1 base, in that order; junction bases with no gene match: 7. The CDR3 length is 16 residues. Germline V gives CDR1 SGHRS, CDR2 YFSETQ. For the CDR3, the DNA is TGCGCCAGCAGCTTAGATCAGGGGGCGGCGAACACTGAAGCTTTCTTT. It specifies CASSLDQGAANTEAFF.

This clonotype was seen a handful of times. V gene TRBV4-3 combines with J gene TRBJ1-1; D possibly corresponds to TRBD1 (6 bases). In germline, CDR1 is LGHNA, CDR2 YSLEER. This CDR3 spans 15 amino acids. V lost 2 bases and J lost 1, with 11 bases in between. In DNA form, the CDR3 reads TGCGCCAGCAGCCAACGCCACAGGGCGAACACTGAAGCTTTCTTT. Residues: CASSQRHRANTEAFF.